This entry describes one T cell receptor (beta chain). Its target is not known. Clones were read by immunoSEQ multiplex PCR, and TCRdb kept only the in-frame ones, dropping some. Of 40,000 to 65,000 clones detected, roughly 84% appear once; the ten largest clones hold about 4.5%. The data originate from a study of OX40 agonist ivuxolimab in advanced cancers. Study-level background: As their treatment, patients were administered ivuxolimab, an agonistic anti-OX40 (CD134) antibody. At 0.01 to 10 mg/kg, ivuxolimab was administered intravenously to patients every 2 weeks. General observations from the study: In the expanded peripheral T cells, antigen specificity was never determined. Researchers report that CD8+ T cells had, on average, more expanded clones than CD4+.

The CDR3 has 16 residues. V was pared by 0 bases and J by 5 bases, with 7 bases of the junction left unmatched. Germline CDR1 ENHRY, CDR2 SYGVKD. The chain combines TRBV10-3 with TRBJ2-1; TRBD2 matches 7 bases. Sequenced material: CD4+ or CD8+ T cells sorted from blood, taken in a trial of the OX40 agonist ivuxolimab. The receptor was isolated from an adult with an advanced solid tumor such as melanoma, head and neck, liver or kidney cancer. The DNA for the CDR3 is TGTGCCATCAGTGAGTCGTGGGCTAGCGGCGACAATGAGCAGTTCTTC. It specifies CAISESWASGDNEQFF.